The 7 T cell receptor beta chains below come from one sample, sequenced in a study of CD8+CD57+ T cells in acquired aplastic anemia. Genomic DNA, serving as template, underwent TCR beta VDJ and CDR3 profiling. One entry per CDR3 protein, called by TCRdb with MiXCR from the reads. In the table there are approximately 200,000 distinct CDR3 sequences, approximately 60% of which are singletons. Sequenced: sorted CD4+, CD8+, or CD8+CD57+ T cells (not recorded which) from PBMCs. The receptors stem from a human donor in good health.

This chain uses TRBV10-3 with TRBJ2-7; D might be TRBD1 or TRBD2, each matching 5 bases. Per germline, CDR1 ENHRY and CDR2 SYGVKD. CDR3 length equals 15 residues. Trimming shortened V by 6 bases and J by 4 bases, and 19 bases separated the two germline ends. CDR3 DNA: TGTGCCATCAGCGTGGACACCGACTACGGGTACGAGCAGTACTTC. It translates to CAISVDTDYGYEQYF.

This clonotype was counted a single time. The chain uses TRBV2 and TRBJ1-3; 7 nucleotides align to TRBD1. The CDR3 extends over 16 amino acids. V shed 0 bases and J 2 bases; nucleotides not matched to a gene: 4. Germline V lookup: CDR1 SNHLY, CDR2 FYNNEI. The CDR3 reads CASSEATGRPGNTIYF. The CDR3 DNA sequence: TGTGCCAGCAGTGAAGCGACAGGGCGACCTGGAAACACCATATATTTT.

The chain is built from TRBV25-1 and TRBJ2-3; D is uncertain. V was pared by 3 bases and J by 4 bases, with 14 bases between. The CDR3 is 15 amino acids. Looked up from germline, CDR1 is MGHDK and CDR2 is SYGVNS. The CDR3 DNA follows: TGTGCCAGCAGTGAGGCCGGGCGAGGCGCAGATACGCAGTATTTT. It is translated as CASSEAGRGADTQYF.

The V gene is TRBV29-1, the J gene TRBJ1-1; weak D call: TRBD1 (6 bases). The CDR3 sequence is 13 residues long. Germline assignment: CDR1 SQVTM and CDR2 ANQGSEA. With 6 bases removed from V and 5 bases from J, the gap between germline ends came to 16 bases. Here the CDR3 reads CSVPTGIGTEAFF. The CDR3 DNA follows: TGCAGCGTCCCGACAGGAATAGGGACTGAAGCTTTCTTT.

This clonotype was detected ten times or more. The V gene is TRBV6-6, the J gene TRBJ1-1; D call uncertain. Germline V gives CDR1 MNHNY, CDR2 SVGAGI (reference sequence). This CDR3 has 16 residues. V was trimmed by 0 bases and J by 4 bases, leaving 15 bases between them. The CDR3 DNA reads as TGTGCCAGCAGTTACTCGATCGAGGGTCGGGGCACTGAAGCTTTCTTT. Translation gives CASSYSIEGRGTEAFF.

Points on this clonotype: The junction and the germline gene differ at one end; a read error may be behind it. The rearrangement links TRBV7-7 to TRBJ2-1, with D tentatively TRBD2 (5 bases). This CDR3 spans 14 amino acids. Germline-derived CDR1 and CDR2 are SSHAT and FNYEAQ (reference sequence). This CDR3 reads CASSLAGVYNDQFF. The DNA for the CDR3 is TGTGCCAGCAGCTTAGCGGGAGTCTACAATGATCAGTTCTTC.

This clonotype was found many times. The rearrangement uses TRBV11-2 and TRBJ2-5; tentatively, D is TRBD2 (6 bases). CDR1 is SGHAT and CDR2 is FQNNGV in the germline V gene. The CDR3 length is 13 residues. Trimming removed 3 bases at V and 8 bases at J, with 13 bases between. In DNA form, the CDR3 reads TGTGCCAGCAGCTTCGGGACTCAATCTACCCAGTACTTC. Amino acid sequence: CASSFGTQSTQYF.